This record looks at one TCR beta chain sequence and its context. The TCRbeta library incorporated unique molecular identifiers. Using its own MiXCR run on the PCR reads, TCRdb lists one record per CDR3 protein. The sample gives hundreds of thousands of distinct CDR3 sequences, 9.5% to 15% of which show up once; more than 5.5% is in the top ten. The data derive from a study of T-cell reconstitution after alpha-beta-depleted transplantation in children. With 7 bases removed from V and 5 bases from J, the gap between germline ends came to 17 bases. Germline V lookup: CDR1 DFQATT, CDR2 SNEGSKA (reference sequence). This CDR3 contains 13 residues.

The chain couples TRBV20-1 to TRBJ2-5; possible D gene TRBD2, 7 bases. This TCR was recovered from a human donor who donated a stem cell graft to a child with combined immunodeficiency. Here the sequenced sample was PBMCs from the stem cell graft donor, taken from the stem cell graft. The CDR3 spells CSGRGGRGETQYF. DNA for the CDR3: TGCAGTGGTCGCGGGGGCCGTGGTGAGACCCAGTACTTC.